The 27 T cell receptor beta chains given below trace back to one sample, sequenced in a study of regulatory T cells in long-lasting Graves disease. As for time point: newly diagnosed GD, antithyroid drugs for less than 3 months. Scientists built the TCR library using RNA that was extracted from PBMCs. Relying on iRepertoire HTBI primers and Arm-PCR of CDR3 regions, the team built TCR beta libraries. TCRdb re-called the multiplex PCR reads through MiXCR, storing one row per CDR3 protein. The sample has approximately 310,000 distinct CDR3 sequences; 15% to 20% are singletons. This sample comprised peripheral blood mononuclear cells (PBMCs), obtained at new diagnosis, from a patient treated with antithyroid drugs. These receptors all stem from a female donor with Graves disease.

Ten or more counts support this clonotype. V is TRBV11-2 and J is TRBJ2-3, with D unclear. V shed 2 bases and J shed 0 bases, with 6 bases lying between them. The CDR3 has 14 amino acids. CDR1 and CDR2 (germline): SGHAT, FQNNGV. The CDR3 spells CASSLIQSTDTQYF. In DNA, the CDR3 is TGTGCCAGCAGCTTAATACAGAGCACAGATACGCAGTATTTT. The full variable domain, its missing parts supplied by reference TRBV11-2 and TRBJ2-3, is EAGVAQSPRYKIIEKRQSVAFWCNPISGHATLYWYQQILGQGPKLLIQFQNNGVVDDSQLPKDRFSAERLKGVDSTLKIQPAKLEDSAVYLCASSLIQSTDTQYFGPGTRLTVL.

About this clonotype: A read error may be the cause here, since a much bigger clone is one base away. V gene TRBV10-3 combines with J gene TRBJ1-5, with TRBD1 as a possible D gene (5 bases). CDR3 length: 15 amino acids. CDR1 and CDR2 from the germline V gene are ENHRY and SYGVKD. DNA of the CDR3: TGTGCCATCAGTCACTCGGAGGGGAGCAGTCAGCCCCAGCATTTT. It yields the protein CAISHSEGSSQPQHF.

Turning to this clonotype: Since the CDR3 does not end with the conserved phenylalanine or tryptophan, this likely comes from a read error. No DNA is shown, since the ends of the CDR3 on it are uncertain; the CDR3 is the one TCRdb lists. The rearrangement joins TRBV11-2 to TRBJ2-1; the table's D call of TRBD2 was not tested on the DNA. Germline loops: CDR1 SGHAT, CDR2 FQNNGV. Counting both end residues, the CDR3 totals 16 amino acids. The CDR3 here is CASSFLTSRNFNEQFV.

The sample holds a few counts of this clonotype. The chain joins TRBV30 to TRBJ2-1; possible D gene TRBD1, 6 bases. Germline loops: CDR1 GTSNPN, CDR2 SVGIG (reference sequence). The germline V and J ends were trimmed by 2 bases and 7 bases, with 9 bases remaining between them. The CDR3 covers 12 residues. In DNA form, the CDR3 reads TGTGCCTGGAGTCAAAGGGGGAATGAGCAGTTCTTC. Translated, it gives CAWSQRGNEQFF. The whole variable domain, remainder taken from reference TRBV30 and TRBJ2-1, is SQTIHQWPATLVQPVGSPLSLECTVEGTSNPNLYWYRQAAGRGLQLLFYSVGIGQISSEVPQNLSASRPQDRQFILSSKKLLLSDSGFYLCAWSQRGNEQFFGPGTRLTVL.

This clonotype was seen many times. CDR3 DNA: TGTGCCAGCAGCTTAGGGGCGGGGATAAATCAGCCCCAGCATTTT. This codes for CASSLGAGINQPQHF. This chain links TRBV7-2 with TRBJ1-5, with D hard to call. Germline CDR1 and CDR2: SGHTA and FQGNSA. The length of the CDR3 is 15 residues. Trimming took off 1 base at V and 4 bases at J, with 11 bases between the two ends. Looking up the rest from reference TRBV7-2 and TRBJ1-5 gives the full variable domain: GAGVSQSPSNKVTEKGKDVELRCDPISGHTALYWYRQSLGQGLEFLIYFQGNSAPDKSGLPSDRFSAERTGGSVSTLTIQRTQQEDSAVYLCASSLGAGINQPQHFGDGTRLSIL.

This clonotype has a count of ten or more. This sequence joins TRBV2 and TRBJ1-6, with D unclear. V shed 4 bases and J shed 7 bases, with 2 bases lying between them. The CDR3 has 11 residues. Germline loops: CDR1 SNHLY, CDR2 FYNNEI. The CDR3 loop reads CASSVNSPLHF. Written as DNA, the CDR3 is TGTGCCAGCAGTGTGAATTCACCCCTCCACTTT.

This clonotype has a count of ten or more. The gene calls are TRBV27 and TRBJ2-2, with D perhaps TRBD2 (6 bases). The V end was cut by 5 bases, the J end by 3 bases, with 13 bases between. The CDR3 covers 15 residues. CDR1 and CDR2 from the germline V gene are MNHEY and SMNVEV (reference sequence). The CDR3 DNA reads as TGTGCCAGCAGTCTCTACCGGGGGTACACCGGGGAGCTGTTTTTT. This translates into CASSLYRGYTGELFF.

This clonotype was detected many times. The chain carries TRBV7-9 and TRBJ2-1; perhaps TRBD1 as D (5 bases). Germline V CDR1 and CDR2: SEHNR, FQNEAQ (reference sequence). Trimming removed 3 bases at V and 7 bases at J, with 13 bases between. The CDR3 runs to 14 residues. The CDR3 DNA sequence: TGTGCCAGCAGCTTGGGGCTTGGCTGGAATGAGCAGTTCTTC. It translates to CASSLGLGWNEQFF.

This clonotype was counted ten times or more. This rearrangement joins TRBV4-1 to TRBJ2-3, with 14 bases identical to TRBD2. This CDR3 region has 17 residues. V shed 5 bases, J shed 5 bases, and the junction held 9 bases outside the gene matches. CDR1 and CDR2 from the germline V gene are MGHRA and YSYEKL. The CDR3 is CASSSQGLAGVEDTQYF. The CDR3 region has the DNA TGCGCCAGCAGCAGCCAGGGACTAGCGGGAGTGGAAGATACGCAGTATTTT.

This clonotype was counted many times. V gene TRBV12-3 or TRBV12-4 combines with J gene TRBJ1-5; D is unclear. The CDR3 has 13 residues. Trimming took off 7 bases at V and 4 bases at J, with 11 bases between the two ends. CDR3 in amino acids: CASTNTSNQPQHF. The CDR3, as DNA: TGTGCCAGCACCAACACCAGTAATCAGCCCCAGCATTTT.

The gene calls are TRBV9 and TRBJ2-6; D gene unclear. Trimming cost V 0 bases and J 0 bases, with 7 bases left between them. This CDR3 spans 16 amino acids. Germline CDR1 and CDR2: SGDLS and YYNGEE. The CDR3 DNA is TGTGCCAGCAGCGTAGAACAATTCTCTGGGGCCAACGTCCTGACTTTC. It yields the protein CASSVEQFSGANVLTF.

This clonotype was recorded at least ten times. The V call is TRBV5-5, the J call TRBJ1-1; 11 positions agree with TRBD1. The J segment lost 4 bases and the V segment lost 7 bases, leaving 3 bases of the junction unmatched. In germline, CDR1 is SGHKS, CDR2 YYEKEE (reference sequence). The length of the CDR3 is 13 residues. CDR3 DNA sequence: TGTGCCAGCGGACAGGGGGCGGGCACTGAAGCTTTCTTT. It is translated as CASGQGAGTEAFF. Full variable domain (missing parts from reference TRBV5-5 and TRBJ1-1): DAGVTQSPTHLIKTRGQQVTLRCSPISGHKSVSWYQQVLGQGPQFIFQYYEKEERGRGNFPDRFSARQFPNYSSELNVNALLLGDSALYLCASGQGAGTEAFFGQGTRLTVV.

This clonotype was counted many times. This chain uses TRBV11-3 with TRBJ1-2; TRBD1 is a possible D gene (5 bases). The V end lost 8 bases, the J end lost 10 bases, and 17 bases lay between the germline ends. The CDR3 loop spans 12 amino acids. Germline lookup yields CDR1 SGHNT and CDR2 YENEEA. The CDR3 nucleotides read TGTGCCAGCTCCCGAAGGGAAGGGGACTACACCTTC. This codes for CASSRREGDYTF.

This rearrangement joins TRBV30 to TRBJ1-5; tentative D call: TRBD1 (6 bases). V dropped 7 bases and J dropped 0 bases, with 19 bases sitting between them. From germline, CDR1 is GTSNPN and CDR2 SVGIG (reference sequence). The CDR3 is 16 residues long. The CDR3 is CASISRGNYSNQPQHF. CDR3 DNA: TGTGCCTCTATATCGAGGGGGAATTATAGCAATCAGCCCCAGCATTTT.

This clonotype was observed a handful of times. This chain uses TRBV3-1 with TRBJ2-2; D is ambiguous. Trimming removed 0 bases from V and 2 bases from J, with 16 bases in between. CDR3 size: 18 residues. Germline values: CDR1 LGHDT, CDR2 YNNKEL (reference sequence). Written as DNA, the CDR3 is TGTGCCAGCAGCCAAGATCCCTCCCCAGCCCTCAACACCGGGGAGCTGTTTTTT. Encoded protein: CASSQDPSPALNTGELFF.

This rearrangement joins TRBV29-1 to TRBJ1-2, with TRBD1 as a possible D gene (6 bases). Germline CDR1 reads SQVTM; CDR2 reads ANQGSEA. V lost 8 bases and J 8 bases, leaving 18 bases between the germline ends. The CDR3 has 12 residues. The CDR3 DNA reads TGCAGCTCTGAGTGGGGGGCCGAAGGCTACACCTTC. Amino acid sequence: CSSEWGAEGYTF. The whole variable domain, filled in from reference TRBV29-1 and TRBJ1-2, reads SAVISQKPSRDICQRGTSLTIQCQVDSQVTMMFWYRQQPGQSLTLIATANQGSEATYESGFVIDKFPISRPNLTFSTLTVSNMSPEDSSIYLCSSEWGAEGYTFGSGTRLTVV.

This clonotype has at least ten counts. The V and J genes are TRBV11-1 and TRBJ2-3; possibly TRBD1 for D (5 bases). The germline gives CDR1 SGHAT, CDR2 FQDESV (reference sequence). V gave up 1 base and J gave up 6 bases, with 11 bases separating them. The CDR3 length is 14 residues. CDR3 region: CASSLDQGADTQYF. CDR3 DNA sequence: TGTGCCAGCAGCTTAGACCAAGGGGCGGATACGCAGTATTTT. Full variable domain (missing parts from reference TRBV11-1 and TRBJ2-3): EAEVAQSPRYKITEKSQAVAFWCDPISGHATLYWYRQILGQGPELLVQFQDESVVDDSQLPKDRFSAERLKGVDSTLKIQPAELGDSAMYLCASSLDQGADTQYFGPGTRLTVL.

This clonotype was detected many times. The chain carries TRBV29-1 and TRBJ2-5; D is ambiguous. Germline CDR1 and CDR2: SQVTM and ANQGSEA. The germline V and J ends were trimmed by 4 bases and 2 bases, with 8 bases remaining between them. The length of the CDR3 is 12 residues. The CDR3 DNA is TGCAGCGTTGGGCCGATGCAAGAGACCCAGTACTTC. Translating gives CSVGPMQETQYF.

With regard to this clonotype: A junction end diverges from the germline sequence, so it may reflect a read error. V is TRBV6-1 and J is TRBJ2-3; TRBD2 might be the D (5 bases). The end of the DNA fits TRBJ2-7 better, so the J call may be wrong. Germline-derived CDR1 and CDR2 are MNHNS and SASEGT. The length of the CDR3 is 16 residues. In DNA form, the CDR3 reads TGTGCCAGCAGTGAAATCTCGTCTGGAGGACCCTACGGGCAGTACTTC. Translated: CASSEISSGGPYGQYF.

As DNA, the CDR3 is TGTGCCATTGCGGGACTAGCGGGAAAAAATGAGCAGTTCTTC. Residues: CAIAGLAGKNEQFF. The chain is built from TRBV2 and TRBJ2-1, with 13 bases aligning to TRBD2. This CDR3 is built from 14 residues. V was pared by 10 bases and J by 7 bases, with 7 bases of the junction left unmatched. The germline gives CDR1 SNHLY, CDR2 FYNNEI.

This clonotype was picked up a small number of times. The chain joins TRBV7-2 to TRBJ2-1; 13 bases are shared with TRBD2. The trim removed 5 bases at V and 9 bases at J, leaving 7 bases unmatched. From germline, CDR1 is SGHTA and CDR2 FQGNSA. CDR3 size: 15 residues. The CDR3, as DNA: TGTGCCAGCAGCGTCCGGACTAGCGGGAGTGGTGAGCAGTTCTTC. Protein: CASSVRTSGSGEQFF.

Note on this clonotype: This may be a read error, as it is one base from a much larger clone. This chain joins TRBV24-1 and TRBJ1-2; the D is unclear. CDR3 length: 13 amino acids. From germline, CDR1 is KGHDR and CDR2 SFDVKD. The DNA of the CDR3 is TGTGCCGCCAGTGATTTATACAGTTATGGCTACACCTTC. Protein sequence: CAASDLYSYGYTF.

This clonotype was counted ten times or more. J is TRBJ2-1 and V is TRBV12-3 or TRBV12-4, with no clear D. The germline V and J ends were trimmed by 8 bases and 9 bases, with 20 bases remaining between them. This CDR3 is 14 amino acids long. CDR3 sequence (DNA): TGTGCCAGCGGCCCTCTACTGTCCGCTGCTGAGCAGTTCTTC. It yields the protein CASGPLLSAAEQFF.

This clonotype was observed at least ten times. The rearrangement links TRBV28 to TRBJ1-5; 10 bases are shared with TRBD1. This CDR3 has 13 residues. From germline, CDR1 is MDHEN and CDR2 SYDVKM. J lost 11 bases, V lost 5 bases, and 6 bases had no gene match. CDR3: CASSPRGTGAQHF. The CDR3 DNA sequence: TGTGCCAGCAGTCCAAGGGGGACAGGGGCCCAGCATTTT.

The table lists this clonotype with many counts. The gene calls are TRBV7-2 and TRBJ1-2; TRBD1 is a possible D gene (5 bases). The CDR3 extends over 17 amino acids. Germline V gives CDR1 SGHTA, CDR2 FQGNSA. V lost 7 bases to trimming and J lost 8 bases, with 29 bases between them. This chain's CDR3 is CASNSQRGSGRDRGYTF. As DNA, the CDR3 is TGTGCCAGCAACTCCCAACGGGGGTCAGGCCGCGACCGGGGCTACACCTTC.

In its sample, this clonotype was seen many times. V gene TRBV5-1 combines with J gene TRBJ2-5; either TRBD1 or TRBD2 may fit D (5 bases each). Germline V gene data show CDR1 as SGHRS and CDR2 as YFSETQ. V was shortened by 4 bases and J by 5 bases, with 12 bases between the two germline ends. The CDR3 contains 13 residues. CDR3 residues: CASSTGTAETQYF. The CDR3 DNA sequence: TGCGCCAGCAGCACCGGGACGGCCGAGACCCAGTACTTC. Filled out from reference TRBV5-1 and TRBJ2-5, the complete variable domain reads KAGVTQTPRYLIKTRGQQVTLSCSPISGHRSVSWYQQTPGQGLQFLFEYFSETQRNKGNFPGRFSGRQFSNSRSEMNVSTLELGDSALYLCASSTGTAETQYFGPGTRLLVL.

In this sample, this clonotype turned up many times. The chain links TRBV3-1 to TRBJ1-4, with no clear D. The CDR3 contains 14 residues. Trimming removed 5 bases at V and 7 bases at J, with 14 bases between. The germline V gene encodes CDR1 LGHDT and CDR2 YNNKEL (reference sequence). In DNA, the CDR3 is TGTGCCAGCAGCGGGTCCCCGGCGGCTGAAAAACTGTTTTTT. As protein: CASSGSPAAEKLFF.